The T cell receptor (beta chain) described here comes from a study of shared clonotypes between healthy human individuals. Regarding the study as a whole: Naive subsets, compared against memory subsets, generally had larger estimated richness values. Rarefaction curves obtained for sorted subsets showed sequencing incomplete despite large depth. Clonotype sharing among donors, it was expected, would be affected by sequencing depth.

This CDR3 has 13 amino acids. V gave up 3 bases and J gave up 3 bases, with 9 bases separating them. The germline CDR1 and CDR2 sequences are WNHNN and SYGVQD (reference sequence). A note on this clone: Its target is not known. The same CDR3 arises from other DNA sequences in this sample as well.

The naive CD8 fraction comprised CD45RO-negative cells positively selected for CCR7 and excluded terminally differentiated effector memory CD45RA+ cells. Genomic DNA belonging to each subset was distributed in equal measure over several immunoSEQ plates. Assay: immunoSEQ multiplex PCR; the TCRdb copy retains only in-frame clones and omits some. The table records hundreds of thousands of clones, nearly 98% of them present only once. The V call is TRBV10-1, the J call TRBJ2-7; no clear D gene. The material sequenced was naive CD8+ T cells sorted from blood. The TCR comes from a man aged 25 to 40 in good health. The CDR3 DNA is TGCGCCAGCAGTGAAAGCCTCGGCTACGAGCAGTACTTC. Translating it yields CASSESLGYEQYF.